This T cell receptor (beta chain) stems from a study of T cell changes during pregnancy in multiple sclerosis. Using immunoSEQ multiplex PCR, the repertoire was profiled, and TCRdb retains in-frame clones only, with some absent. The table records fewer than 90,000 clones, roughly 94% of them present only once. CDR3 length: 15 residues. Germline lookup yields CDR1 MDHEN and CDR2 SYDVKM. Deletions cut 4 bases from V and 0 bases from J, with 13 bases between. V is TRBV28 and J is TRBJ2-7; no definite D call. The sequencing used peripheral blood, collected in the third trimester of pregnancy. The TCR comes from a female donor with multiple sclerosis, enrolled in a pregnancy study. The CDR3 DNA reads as TGTGCCAGCAGTTACGAGCGCCTCAGCTCCTACGAGCAGTACTTC. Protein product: CASSYERLSSYEQYF.